The source of this TCR beta chain is a study of chemoradiotherapy in HPV16-positive cancers (dated 2022 in TCRdb). Describing the broader study: Candidate HPV-specific T-cell clones and common TCR motifs were defined through functional T-cell assays on cells from a couple of HPV16-positive patients. The study asked whether T-cell immunity to the HPV oncoproteins E6 and E7 changes during chemoradiotherapy and whether this immunity affects survival. TCR repertoires from more than 70 patients with HPV-related cancers were then used to track the candidate HPV-specific TCRs and motifs. Here is what the overall study found, with its caveats: Expansion of candidate HPV-specific clones and E7-related TCR motifs was observed in the tumor microenvironment during treatment, whereas no such expansion was observed for non-HPV-specific T cells. The survival association was reported for HPV16-positive patients, and the functional definition of HPV-specific T cells was derived from only two HPV16-positive patients. Among HPV16-positive patients, expansion of HPV-responsive T cells during chemoradiotherapy was associated with better recurrence-free survival.

Because repertoires were sampled repeatedly during chemoradiotherapy, clonal expansion in the tumor microenvironment could be followed. Per the germline V gene, SGHTS is the CDR1 and YDEGEE is the CDR2. Deletion took 3 bases off V and 0 bases off J, with a span of 16 bases between the germline ends. The CDR3 goes from the cysteine to the phenylalanine over 18 residues. CDR3 DNA only is kept here, 54 bases in frame from base 1. Libraries were made using the immunoSEQ multiplex PCR assay. Held by TCRdb, this immuneACCESS table contains in-frame sequences only and omits some clones. Under half of the omission traces to an unresolved V gene where checked; the cause of the rest is unknown. The table for this sample lists approximately 11,000 clones; 60% to 75% of them were counted only once. The ten largest clones capture about 14% of the sample. This clone has a single count. Its antigen remains undetermined. No much larger clonotype is one base removed from it; base qualities were not supplied.

Recombination connected TRBV5-8 to TRBJ1-6, with the D gene too uncertain to name. The TCR sequence derives from a human donor with HPV-associated anogenital cancer. The sample was acquired from a patient who underwent chemoradiotherapy. The CDR3 is CASSSFLGRSSYNSPLHF. The bases are TGTGCCAGCAGCTCTTTTCTAGGACGGAGCTCCTATAATTCACCCCTCCACTTT.